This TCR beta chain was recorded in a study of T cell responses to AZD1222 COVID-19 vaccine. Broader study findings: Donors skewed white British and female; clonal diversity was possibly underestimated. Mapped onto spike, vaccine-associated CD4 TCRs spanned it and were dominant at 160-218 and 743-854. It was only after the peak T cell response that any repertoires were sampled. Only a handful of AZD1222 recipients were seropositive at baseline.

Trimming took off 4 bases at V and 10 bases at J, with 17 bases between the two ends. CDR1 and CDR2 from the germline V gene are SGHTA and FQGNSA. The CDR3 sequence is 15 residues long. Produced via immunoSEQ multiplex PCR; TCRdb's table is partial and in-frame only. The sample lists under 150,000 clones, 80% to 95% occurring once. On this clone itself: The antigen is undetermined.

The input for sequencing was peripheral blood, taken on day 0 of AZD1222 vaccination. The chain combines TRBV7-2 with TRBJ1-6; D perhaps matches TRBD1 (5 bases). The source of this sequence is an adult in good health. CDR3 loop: CASSSNQGGGSPLHF. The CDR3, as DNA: TGTGCCAGCAGCTCGAACCAGGGTGGTGGGTCACCCCTCCACTTT.